These T cell receptor beta chains were read from a single sample in a study of T cell changes during pregnancy in multiple sclerosis. The protocol was immunoSEQ multiplex PCR, while the TCRdb copy is restricted to in-frame clones and leaves out a portion. The repertoire has around 16,000 clones, roughly 80% of them found once; the top ten carry roughly a sixth. Specimen: CD8+ T cells from peripheral blood mononuclear cells, collected after pregnancy. Receptors were obtained from a female donor in good health, enrolled as a control in a pregnancy study. CDR3s include the opening cysteine and the closing phenylalanine or tryptophan. The order of the fields is clone size, J gene, V gene, D gene, CDR3 DNA, CDR3 protein. A D gene is named only where the DNA matches it firmly. For some rows the clone size is stated as once, few or many, or as a class when expanded; others skip it.

NA,TRBJ2-3,TRBV5-4,NA,TGTGCCAGCAGCTTGGGTCCTAGCACAGATACGCAGTATTTT,CASSLGPSTDTQYF
NA,TRBJ1-1,TRBV7-9,NA,TGTGCCAGCAGCCCCGGGGGGGCGGACTTCGGGGCCACTGAAGCTTTCTTT,CASSPGGADFGATEAFF
NA,TRBJ2-2,TRBV4-1,TRBD2,TGCGCCAGCAGCCAAATCAGAGGGACTAGCAGGAACACCGGGGAGCTGTTTTTT,CASSQIRGTSRNTGELFF
NA,TRBJ2-1,TRBV6-1,TRBD2,TGTGCCAGCAGTAAGACTAGCGGGGACCACAATGAGCAGTTCTTC,CASSKTSGDHNEQFF
NA,TRBJ2-5,TRBV6-5,NA,TGTGCCAGCGGGCTACAGGTCCAAGAGACCCAGTACTTC,CASGLQVQETQYF
NA,TRBJ2-2,TRBV6-1,NA,TGTGCCAGCAGCCCAGGGGAGACCGGGGAGCTGTTTTTT,CASSPGETGELFF
few,TRBJ2-7,TRBV5-1,TRBD2,TGCGCCAGCAGCCCGGGACTAGCGCTGAACTACGAGCAGTACTTC,CASSPGLALNYEQYF
NA,TRBJ2-1,TRBV27,TRBD2,TGTGCCAGCAGTCCCGGGACTAGCGGGAGTAGTGAGCAGTTCTTC,CASSPGTSGSSEQFF
NA,TRBJ1-3,TRBV18,TRBD1,TGTGCCAGCTCACGTGACAGGGCTGGAAACACCATATATTTT,CASSRDRAGNTIYF
NA,TRBJ2-7,TRBV9,NA,TGTGCCAGCAGCCCGTACCAGACAAGTGCCTACGAGCAGTACTTC,CASSPYQTSAYEQYF
NA,TRBJ1-5,TRBV4-2,NA,TGTGCCAGCAGTCTTACAGGGCTATCCGGTCAGCCCCAGCATTTT,CASSLTGLSGQPQHF
NA,TRBJ2-5,TRBV27,TRBD1,TGTGCCAGCAGTCCGGACAGGCGTTTCCAAGAGACCCAGTACTTC,CASSPDRRFQETQYF
NA,TRBJ1-1,TRBV11-2,NA,TGTGCCAGCAGCCCGACAAGAACTGAAGCTTTCTTT,CASSPTRTEAFF
NA,TRBJ2-6,TRBV19,NA,TGTGCCAGTAGTCCCGAAGGGGGTGCCGGGGCCAACGTCCTGACTTTC,CASSPEGGAGANVLTF
once,TRBJ2-7,TRBV4-3,TRBD1,TGCGCCAGCAGCCTTTCGGACAGGGGTTACGAGCAGTACTTC,CASSLSDRGYEQYF
few,TRBJ1-2,TRBV6-5,NA,TGTGCCAGCAGTTATCAGGGCCCTAACTATGGCTACACCTTC,CASSYQGPNYGYTF
NA,TRBJ2-1,TRBV5-1,NA,TGCGCCAGCAGCTTGCCCGACGGAGGGAATGAGCAGTTCTTC,CASSLPDGGNEQFF
NA,TRBJ2-1,TRBV30,TRBD2,TGTGCCTGGAGTACCCTAGCGGGAGACGAGCAGTTCTTC,CAWSTLAGDEQFF